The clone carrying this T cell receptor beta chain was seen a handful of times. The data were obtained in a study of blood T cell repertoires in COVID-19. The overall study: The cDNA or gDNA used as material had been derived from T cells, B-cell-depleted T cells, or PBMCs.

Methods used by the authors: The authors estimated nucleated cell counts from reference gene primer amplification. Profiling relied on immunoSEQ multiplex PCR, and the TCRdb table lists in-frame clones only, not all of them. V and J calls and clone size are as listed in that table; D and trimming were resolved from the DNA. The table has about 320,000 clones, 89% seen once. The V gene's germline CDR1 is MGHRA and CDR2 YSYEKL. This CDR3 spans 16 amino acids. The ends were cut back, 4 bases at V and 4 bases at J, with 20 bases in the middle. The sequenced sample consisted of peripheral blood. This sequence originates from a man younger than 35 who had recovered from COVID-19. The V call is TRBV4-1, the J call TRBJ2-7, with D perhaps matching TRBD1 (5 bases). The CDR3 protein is CASSPLISSQGYEQYF. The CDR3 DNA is TGCGCCAGCAGCCCCCTTATCTCCTCTCAGGGTTACGAGCAGTACTTC.